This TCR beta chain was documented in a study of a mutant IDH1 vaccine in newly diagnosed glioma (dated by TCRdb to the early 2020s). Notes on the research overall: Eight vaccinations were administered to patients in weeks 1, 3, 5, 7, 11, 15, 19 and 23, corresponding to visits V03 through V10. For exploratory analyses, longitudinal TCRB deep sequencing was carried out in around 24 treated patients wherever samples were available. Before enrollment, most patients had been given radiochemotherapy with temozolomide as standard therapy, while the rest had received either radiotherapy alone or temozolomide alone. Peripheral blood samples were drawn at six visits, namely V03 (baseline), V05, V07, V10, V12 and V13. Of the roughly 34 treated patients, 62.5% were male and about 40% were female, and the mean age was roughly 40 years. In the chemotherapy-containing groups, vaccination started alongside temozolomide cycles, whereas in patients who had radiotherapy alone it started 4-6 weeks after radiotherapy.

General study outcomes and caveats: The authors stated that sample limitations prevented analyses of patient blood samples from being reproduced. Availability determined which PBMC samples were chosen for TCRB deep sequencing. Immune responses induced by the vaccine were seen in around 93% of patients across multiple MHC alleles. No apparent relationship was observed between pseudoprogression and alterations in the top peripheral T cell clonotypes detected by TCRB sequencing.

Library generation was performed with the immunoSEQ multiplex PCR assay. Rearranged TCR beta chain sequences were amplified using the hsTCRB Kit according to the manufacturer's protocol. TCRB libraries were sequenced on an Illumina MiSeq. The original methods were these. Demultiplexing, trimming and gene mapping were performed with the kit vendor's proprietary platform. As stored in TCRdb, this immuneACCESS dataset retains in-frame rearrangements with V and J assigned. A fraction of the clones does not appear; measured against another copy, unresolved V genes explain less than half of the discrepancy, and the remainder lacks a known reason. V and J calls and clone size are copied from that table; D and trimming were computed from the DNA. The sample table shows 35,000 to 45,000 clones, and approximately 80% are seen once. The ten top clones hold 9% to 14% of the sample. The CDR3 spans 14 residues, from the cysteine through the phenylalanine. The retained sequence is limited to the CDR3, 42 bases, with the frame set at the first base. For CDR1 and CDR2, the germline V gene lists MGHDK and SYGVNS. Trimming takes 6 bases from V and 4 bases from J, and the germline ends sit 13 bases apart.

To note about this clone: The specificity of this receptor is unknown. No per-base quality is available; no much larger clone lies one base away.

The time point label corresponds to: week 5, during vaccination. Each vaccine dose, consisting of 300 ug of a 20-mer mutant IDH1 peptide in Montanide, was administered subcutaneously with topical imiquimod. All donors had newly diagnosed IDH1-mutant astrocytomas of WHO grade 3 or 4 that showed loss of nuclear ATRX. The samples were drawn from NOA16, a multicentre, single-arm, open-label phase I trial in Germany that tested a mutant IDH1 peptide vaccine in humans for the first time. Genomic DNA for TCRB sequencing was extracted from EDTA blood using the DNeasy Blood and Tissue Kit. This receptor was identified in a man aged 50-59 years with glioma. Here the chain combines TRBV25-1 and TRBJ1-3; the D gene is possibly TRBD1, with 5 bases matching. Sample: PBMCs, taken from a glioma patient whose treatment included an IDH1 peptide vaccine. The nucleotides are TGTGCCAGCAGCCTCACAGGATCCGGAAACACCATATATTTT. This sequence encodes CASSLTGSGNTIYF.